The text below deals with one T cell receptor (beta chain). This sample also contains other DNA sequences that code for the same CDR3. CDR1 and CDR2 (germline): MDHEN, SYDVKM. Losses at the gene ends were 6 bases for V and 2 bases for J; bases not matched to a gene: 4. The CDR3 covers 14 residues. Methods used by the authors: Counts of nucleated cells, estimated from reference gene primer amplification, were obtained. Assay used: immunoSEQ multiplex PCR; TCRdb lists only in-frame clones, some missing. That table supplies the V and J calls and clone size; D and trimming were determined from the DNA. The sample records around 310,000 clones, 90% being singletons. The data are from a study of blood T cell repertoires in COVID-19. Seattle researchers signed up patients amid active infection and tracked them longitudinally.

The V gene is TRBV28, the J gene TRBJ1-1, with 9 bases identical to TRBD1. Sequencing was carried out using peripheral blood. The sequence was obtained from a woman aged 25 to 39 with COVID-19, enrolled during active disease. The CDR3 reads CASSSGQGNTEAFF. The CDR3 DNA reads as TGTGCCAGCAGCTCGGGACAGGGTAACACTGAAGCTTTCTTT.